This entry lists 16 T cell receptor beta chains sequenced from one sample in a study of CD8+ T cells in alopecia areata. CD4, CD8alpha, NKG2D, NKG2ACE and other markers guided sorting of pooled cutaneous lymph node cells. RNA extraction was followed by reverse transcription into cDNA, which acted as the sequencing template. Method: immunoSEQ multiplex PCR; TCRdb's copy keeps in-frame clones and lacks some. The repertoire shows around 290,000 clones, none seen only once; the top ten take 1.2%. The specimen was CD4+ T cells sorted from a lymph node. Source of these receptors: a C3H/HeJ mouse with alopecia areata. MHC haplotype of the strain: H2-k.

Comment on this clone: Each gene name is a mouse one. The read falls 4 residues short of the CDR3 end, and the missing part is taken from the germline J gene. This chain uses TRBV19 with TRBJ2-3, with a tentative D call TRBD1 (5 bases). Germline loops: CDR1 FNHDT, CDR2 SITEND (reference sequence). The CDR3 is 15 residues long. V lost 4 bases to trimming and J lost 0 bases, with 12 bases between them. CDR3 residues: CASSPRQLSAETLYF. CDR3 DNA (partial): TGTGCCAGCAGTCCCAGACAGCTTAGTGCAGAA.

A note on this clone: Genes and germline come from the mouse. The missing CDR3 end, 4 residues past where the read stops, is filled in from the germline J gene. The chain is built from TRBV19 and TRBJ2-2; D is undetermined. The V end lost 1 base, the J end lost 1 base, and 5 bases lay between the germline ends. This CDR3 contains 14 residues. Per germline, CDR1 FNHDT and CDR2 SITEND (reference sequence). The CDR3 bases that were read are TGTGCCAGCAGTATAACCAGAAACACCGGG. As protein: CASSITRNTG. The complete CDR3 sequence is CASSITRNTGQLYF.

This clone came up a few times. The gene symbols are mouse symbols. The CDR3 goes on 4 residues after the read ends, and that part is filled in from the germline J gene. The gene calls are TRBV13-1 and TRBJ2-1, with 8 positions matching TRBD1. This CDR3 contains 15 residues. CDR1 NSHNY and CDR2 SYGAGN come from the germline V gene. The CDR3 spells CASSDERTGWAEQFF. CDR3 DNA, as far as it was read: TGTGCCAGCAGTGATGAGCGGACAGGGTGGGCT.

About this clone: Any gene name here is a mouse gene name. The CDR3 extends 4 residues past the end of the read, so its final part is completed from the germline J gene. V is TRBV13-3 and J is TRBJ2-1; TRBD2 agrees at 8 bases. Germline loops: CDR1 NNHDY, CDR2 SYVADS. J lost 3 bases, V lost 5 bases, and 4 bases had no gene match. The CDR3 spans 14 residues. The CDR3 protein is CASRRLGTYAEQFF. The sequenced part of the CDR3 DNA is TGTGCCAGCAGACGACTGGGGACCTATGCT.

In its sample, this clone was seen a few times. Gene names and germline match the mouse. The CDR3 loop reads CASLGGRGETLYF. Partial CDR3 DNA: TGTGCCAGTCTGGGGGGGCGGGGAGAA. V gene TRBV19 combines with J gene TRBJ2-3, with 10 bases lining up with TRBD2. Read coverage stops 4 residues before the CDR3 terminus; the germline J gene supplies the remainder. Germline CDR1 FNHDT, CDR2 SITEND (reference sequence). The CDR3 totals 13 residues.

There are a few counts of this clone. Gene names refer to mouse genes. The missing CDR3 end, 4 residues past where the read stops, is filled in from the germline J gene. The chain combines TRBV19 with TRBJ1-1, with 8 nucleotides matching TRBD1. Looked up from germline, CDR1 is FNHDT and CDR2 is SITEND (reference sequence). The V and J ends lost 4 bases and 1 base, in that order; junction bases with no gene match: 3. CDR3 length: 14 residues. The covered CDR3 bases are TGTGCCAGCAGTGACGGGACAGGGAACACA. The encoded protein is CASSDGTGNT. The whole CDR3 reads CASSDGTGNTEVFF.

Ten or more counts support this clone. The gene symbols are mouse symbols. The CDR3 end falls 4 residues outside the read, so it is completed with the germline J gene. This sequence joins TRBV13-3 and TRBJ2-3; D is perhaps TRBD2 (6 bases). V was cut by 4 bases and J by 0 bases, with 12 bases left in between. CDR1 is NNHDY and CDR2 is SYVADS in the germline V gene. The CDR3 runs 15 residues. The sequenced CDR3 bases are TGTGCCAGCAGTCGAGAGGGGACTAGTGCAGAA. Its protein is CASSREGTSAE. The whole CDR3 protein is CASSREGTSAETLYF.

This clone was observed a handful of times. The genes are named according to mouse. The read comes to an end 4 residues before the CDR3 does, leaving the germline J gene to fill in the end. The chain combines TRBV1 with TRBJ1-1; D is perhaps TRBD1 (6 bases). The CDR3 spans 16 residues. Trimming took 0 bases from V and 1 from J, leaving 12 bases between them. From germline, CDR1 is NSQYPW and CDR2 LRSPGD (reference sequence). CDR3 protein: CTCSADGWDKNTEVFF. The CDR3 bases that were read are TGCACCTGCAGTGCAGATGGCTGGGACAAAAACACA.

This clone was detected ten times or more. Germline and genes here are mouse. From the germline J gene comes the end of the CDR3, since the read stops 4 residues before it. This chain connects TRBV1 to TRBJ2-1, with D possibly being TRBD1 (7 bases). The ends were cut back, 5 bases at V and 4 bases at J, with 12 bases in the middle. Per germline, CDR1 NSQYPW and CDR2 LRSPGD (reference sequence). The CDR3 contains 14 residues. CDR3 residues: CTCSPGGYYAEQFF. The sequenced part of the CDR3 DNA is TGCACCTGCAGTCCAGGGGGGTATTATGCT.

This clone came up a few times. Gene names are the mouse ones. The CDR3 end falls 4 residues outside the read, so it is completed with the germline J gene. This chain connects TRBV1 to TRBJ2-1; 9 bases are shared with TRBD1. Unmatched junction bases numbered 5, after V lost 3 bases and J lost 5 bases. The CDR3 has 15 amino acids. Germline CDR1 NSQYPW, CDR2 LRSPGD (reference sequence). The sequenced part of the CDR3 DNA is TGCACCTGCAGTGCGCACAGGGGGCGGGATGCT. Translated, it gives CTCSAHRGRDA. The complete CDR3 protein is CTCSAHRGRDAEQFF.

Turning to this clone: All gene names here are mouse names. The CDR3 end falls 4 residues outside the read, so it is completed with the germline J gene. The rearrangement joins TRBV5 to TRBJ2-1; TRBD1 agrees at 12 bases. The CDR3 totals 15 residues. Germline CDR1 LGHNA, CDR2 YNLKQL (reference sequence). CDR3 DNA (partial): TGTGCCAGCAGCTCTCCCGGGACAGGGGGCGCT. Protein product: CASSSPGTGGA. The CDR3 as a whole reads CASSSPGTGGAEQFF.

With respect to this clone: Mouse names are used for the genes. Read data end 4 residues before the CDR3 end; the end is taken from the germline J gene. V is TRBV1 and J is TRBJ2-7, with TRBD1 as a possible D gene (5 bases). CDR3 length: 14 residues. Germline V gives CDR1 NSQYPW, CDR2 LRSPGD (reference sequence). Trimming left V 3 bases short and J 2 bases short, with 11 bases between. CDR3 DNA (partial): TGCACCTGCAGTGCGGCAGGGAGGGCCTAT. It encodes CTCSAAGRAY. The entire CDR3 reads CTCSAAGRAYEQYF.

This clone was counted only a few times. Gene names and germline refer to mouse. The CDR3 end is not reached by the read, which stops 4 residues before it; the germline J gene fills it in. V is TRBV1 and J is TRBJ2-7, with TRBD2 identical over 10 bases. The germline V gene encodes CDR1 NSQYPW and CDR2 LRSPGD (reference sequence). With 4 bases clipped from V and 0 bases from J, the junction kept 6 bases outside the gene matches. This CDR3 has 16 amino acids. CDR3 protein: CTCSGGLGTSSYEQYF. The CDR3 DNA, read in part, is TGCACCTGCAGTGGGGGACTGGGGACAAGCTCCTAT.

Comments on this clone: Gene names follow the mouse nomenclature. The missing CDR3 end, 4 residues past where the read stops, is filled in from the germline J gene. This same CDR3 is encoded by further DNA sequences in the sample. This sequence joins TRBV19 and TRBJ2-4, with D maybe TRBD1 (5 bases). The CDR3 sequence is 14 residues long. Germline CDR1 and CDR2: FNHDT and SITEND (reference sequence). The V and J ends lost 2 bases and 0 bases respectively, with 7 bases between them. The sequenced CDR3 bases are TGTGCCAGCAGTATGAGGGGTAGTCAAAAC. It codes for CASSMRGSQN. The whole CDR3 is CASSMRGSQNTLYF.

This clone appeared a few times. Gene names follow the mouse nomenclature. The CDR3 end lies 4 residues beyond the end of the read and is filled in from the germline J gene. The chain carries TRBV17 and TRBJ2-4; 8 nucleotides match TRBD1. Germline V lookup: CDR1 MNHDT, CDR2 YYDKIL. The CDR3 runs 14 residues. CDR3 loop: CASSRGQGWNTLYF. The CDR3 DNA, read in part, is TGTGCTAGCAGTAGAGGACAGGGGTGGAAC.

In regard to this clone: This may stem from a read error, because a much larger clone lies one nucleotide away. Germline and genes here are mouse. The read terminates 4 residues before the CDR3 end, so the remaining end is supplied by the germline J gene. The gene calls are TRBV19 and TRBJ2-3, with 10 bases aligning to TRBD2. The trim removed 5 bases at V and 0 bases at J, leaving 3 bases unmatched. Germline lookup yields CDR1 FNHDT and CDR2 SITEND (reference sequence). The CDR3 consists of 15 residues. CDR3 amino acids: CASRGTGASAETLYF. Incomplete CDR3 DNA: TGTGCCAGCAGGGGGACTGGGGCTAGTGCAGAA.